This T cell receptor beta chain appears in the sequencing data of a study of blood T cell repertoires in COVID-19. Enrolled through a virtual design, the participants were between roughly 18 and 90 years of age and came from about two dozen US areas. All recovered Cohort 3 donors got two negative PCRs, got clearance, or saw symptom resolution. The assay was immunoSEQ multiplex PCR, and TCRdb's table has in-frame clones only and misses some. Of a few hundred thousand clones in the sample, 80% to 90% are singletons; the top ten hold roughly 2.5%. The source is a woman younger than 30 who had recovered from COVID-19. The material sequenced was PBMCs or T cells enriched from blood (not recorded which).

DNA of the CDR3: TGTGCCAGCAGCTTAGATCAGGGGTGGAACACTGAAGCTTTCTTT. Translated, it gives CASSLDQGWNTEAFF. The V call is TRBV11-2, the J call TRBJ1-1, with D maybe TRBD1 (6 bases). This CDR3 has 15 amino acids. The germline V gene encodes CDR1 SGHAT and CDR2 FQNNGV. The V end lost 0 bases, the J end lost 1 base, and 9 bases lay between the germline ends.